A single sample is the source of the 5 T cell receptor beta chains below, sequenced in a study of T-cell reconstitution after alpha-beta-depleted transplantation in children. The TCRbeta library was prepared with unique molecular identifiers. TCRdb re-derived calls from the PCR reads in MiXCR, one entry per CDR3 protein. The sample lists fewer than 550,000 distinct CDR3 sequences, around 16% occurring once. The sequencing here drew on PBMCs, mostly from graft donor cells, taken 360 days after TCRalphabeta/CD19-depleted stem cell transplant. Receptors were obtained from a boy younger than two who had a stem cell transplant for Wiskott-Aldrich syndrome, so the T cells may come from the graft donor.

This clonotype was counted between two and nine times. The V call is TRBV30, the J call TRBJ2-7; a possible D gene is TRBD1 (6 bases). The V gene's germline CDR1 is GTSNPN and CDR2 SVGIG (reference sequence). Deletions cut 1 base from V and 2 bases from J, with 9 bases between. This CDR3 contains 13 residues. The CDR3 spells CAWSEGHPYEQYF. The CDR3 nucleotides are TGTGCCTGGAGTGAGGGACATCCCTACGAGCAGTACTTC.

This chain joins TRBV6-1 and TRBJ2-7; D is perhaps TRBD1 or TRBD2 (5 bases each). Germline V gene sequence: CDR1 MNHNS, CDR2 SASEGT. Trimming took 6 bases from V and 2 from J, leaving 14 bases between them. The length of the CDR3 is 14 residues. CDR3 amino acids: CASRTGTAPYEQYF. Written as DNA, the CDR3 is TGTGCCAGCAGGACCGGGACGGCTCCCTACGAGCAGTACTTC.

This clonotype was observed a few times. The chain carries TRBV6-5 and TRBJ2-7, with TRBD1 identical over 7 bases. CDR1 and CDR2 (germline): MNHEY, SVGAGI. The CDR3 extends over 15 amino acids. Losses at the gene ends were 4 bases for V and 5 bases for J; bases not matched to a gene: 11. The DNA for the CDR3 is TGTGCCAGCAGTTCAGTAGGGACAGAGGGACACGAGCAGTACTTC. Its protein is CASSSVGTEGHEQYF.

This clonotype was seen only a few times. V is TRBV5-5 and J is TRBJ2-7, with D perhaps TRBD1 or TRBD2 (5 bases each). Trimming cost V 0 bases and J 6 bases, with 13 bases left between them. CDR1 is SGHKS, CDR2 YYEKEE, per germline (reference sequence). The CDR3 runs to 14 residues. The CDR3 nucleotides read TGTGCCAGCAGCTTGGTGTGGGGGTTCTGCGAGCAGTACTTC. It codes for CASSLVWGFCEQYF.

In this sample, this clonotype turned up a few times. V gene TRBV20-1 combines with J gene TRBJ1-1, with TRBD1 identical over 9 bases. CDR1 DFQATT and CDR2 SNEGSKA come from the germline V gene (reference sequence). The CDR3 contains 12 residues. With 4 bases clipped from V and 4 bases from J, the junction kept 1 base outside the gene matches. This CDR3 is CSATTGGTEAFF. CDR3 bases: TGCAGTGCTACGACAGGGGGCACTGAAGCTTTCTTT.